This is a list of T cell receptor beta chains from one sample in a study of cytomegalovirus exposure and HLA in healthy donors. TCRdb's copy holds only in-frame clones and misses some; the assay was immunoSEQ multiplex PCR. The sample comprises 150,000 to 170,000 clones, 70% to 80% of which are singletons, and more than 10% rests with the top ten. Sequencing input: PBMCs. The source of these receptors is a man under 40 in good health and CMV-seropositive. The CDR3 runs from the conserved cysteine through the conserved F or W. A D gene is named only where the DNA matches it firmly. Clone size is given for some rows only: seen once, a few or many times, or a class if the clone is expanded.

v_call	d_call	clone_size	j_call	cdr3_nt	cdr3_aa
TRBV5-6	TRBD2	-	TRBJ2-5	TGTGCCAGCAGTCCCGGGACTAGGCGCCAAGAGACCCAGTACTTC	CASSPGTRRQETQYF
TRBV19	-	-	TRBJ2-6	TGTGCCAGTAGTATTGGCGGCGCTGGGGCCAACGTCCTGACTTTC	CASSIGGAGANVLTF
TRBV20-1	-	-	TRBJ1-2	TGCAGTGTTATGGGCCAATATGGCTACACCTTC	CSVMGQYGYTF
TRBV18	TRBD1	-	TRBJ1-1	TGTGCCAGCTCACCAAATTCCGGGACAGTGAACACTGAAGCTTTCTTT	CASSPNSGTVNTEAFF
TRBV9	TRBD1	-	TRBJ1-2	TGTGCCAGCAGCGCAAGGCCAGGGACAGCGGGTGGCTACACCTTC	CASSARPGTAGGYTF
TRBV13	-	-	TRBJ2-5	TGTGCCAGCAGCTTAGGGGCCAGATCGGAGACCCAGTACTTC	CASSLGARSETQYF
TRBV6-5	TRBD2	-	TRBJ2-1	TGTGCCAGCAGTTGGGGCCAGCGGGAGAAGGGGAATGAGCAGTTCTTC	CASSWGQREKGNEQFF
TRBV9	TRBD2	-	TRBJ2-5	TGTGCCAGCAGCGTAGCGGGAGGAGGGCGAGAGACCCAGTACTTC	CASSVAGGGRETQYF
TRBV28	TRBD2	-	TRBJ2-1	TGTGCCAGCAGTTCAACTAGCGGGGGGCTCTACAATGAGCAGTTCTTC	CASSSTSGGLYNEQFF
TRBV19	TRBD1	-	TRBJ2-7	TGTGCCAGTAGTAATACAGGGGGGAGCTCCTACGAGCAGTACTTC	CASSNTGGSSYEQYF
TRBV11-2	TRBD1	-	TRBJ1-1	TGTGCCAGCAGCACCCAGACAGGGGGCTACACTGAAGCTTTCTTT	CASSTQTGGYTEAFF
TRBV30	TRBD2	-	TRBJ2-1	TGTGCCTGGAGTACGGGAGGGAACAATGAGCAGTTCTTC	CAWSTGGNNEQFF
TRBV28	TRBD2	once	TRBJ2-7	TGTGCCAGCAGTTTAAAACTAGCGGGAACCTACGAGCAGTACTTC	CASSLKLAGTYEQYF
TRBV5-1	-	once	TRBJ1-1	TGCGCCAGCAGCTTGGAGGGATGGGAGACTGAAGCTTTCTTT	CASSLEGWETEAFF
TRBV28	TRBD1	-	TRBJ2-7	TGTGCCAGCAGTTTAGCAGGGGGCTCCTACGAGCAGTACTTC	CASSLAGGSYEQYF
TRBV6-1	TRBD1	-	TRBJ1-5	TGTGCCAGCATAAGGACAGGGGGATACAATCAGCCCCAGCATTTT	CASIRTGGYNQPQHF
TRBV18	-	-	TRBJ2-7	TGTGCCAGCTCACCAGTTCTCTACGAGCAGTACTTC	CASSPVLYEQYF
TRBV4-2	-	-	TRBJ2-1	TGTGCCAGCAGCCAAGAAGAGGCGGGTTGGTCCTACAATGAGCAGTTCTTC	CASSQEEAGWSYNEQFF